This note documents a single T cell receptor (beta chain) sequence. The source of the sample is a study of T cell changes during pregnancy in multiple sclerosis. Libraries were prepared by immunoSEQ multiplex PCR; TCRdb keeps only in-frame clonotypes and omits some of them. There are 78,000 or so clones in the sample; about 90% occur only once, and 1.4% lies in the top ten. The germline gives CDR1 SNHLY, CDR2 FYNNEI. J gave up 5 bases and V 1 base, and 6 bases lay outside the gene matches. The CDR3 contains 16 residues. The TCR sequence derives from a female donor with multiple sclerosis, enrolled in a pregnancy study. The sequenced sample was peripheral blood, obtained before pregnancy. The chain has TRBV2 and TRBJ2-5, with 11 bases fitting TRBD2. The DNA for the CDR3 is TGTGCCAGCAGTGAAGGACTAGCGGGGTCGTGGGAGACCCAGTACTTC. It encodes CASSEGLAGSWETQYF.